The sequence of this T cell receptor beta chain was determined in a study of blood T cell repertoires in COVID-19. Using immunoSEQ multiplex PCR, the repertoire was profiled, and TCRdb retains in-frame clones only, with some absent. The repertoire holds hundreds of thousands of clones, roughly four fifths seen once, with roughly 4.7% in the top ten. V lost 4 bases to trimming and J lost 7 bases; unmatched junction nucleotides: 10. The CDR3 has 15 amino acids. Germline V CDR1 and CDR2: SEHNR, FQNEAQ (reference sequence). The TCR originated in a woman between 70 and 85 years old with acute or convalescent COVID-19. V is TRBV7-9 and J is TRBJ1-2; 9 nucleotides agree with TRBD1. The sequencing sample was made of peripheral blood. CDR3 bases: TGTGCCAGCAGCTATCCGGGACAGGGTCTAGCTGGCTACACCTTC. Amino acid sequence: CASSYPGQGLAGYTF.